These 17 T cell receptor beta chains share one sample of origin, sequenced in a study of Graves' ophthalmopathy and Graves' hyperthyroidism (dated by TCRdb to the late 2010s). The sample was run on an Illumina HiSeq 2000. For repertoire sequencing, TCR beta CDR3 regions were amplified from RNA transcripts. HTBI primers and the Qiagen OneStep RT-PCR kit were used in a first-round RT-PCR, which was followed by a second-round multiplex PCR, size selection and purification. The public reads were run again by TCRdb, first through fastp at Q25 and then through MiXCR, and only productive beta chains were kept. Entries are consolidated by CDR3 protein sequence, retaining the most common genes and DNA. This sample has about 550,000 distinct CDR3 sequences in its table, and about 40% of those were observed once. Together, the top ten hold about 4.2% of the sample. The sample taken for sequencing was peripheral blood or thyroid tissue (not recorded which). Receptors originate from an adult man with Graves' hyperthyroidism.

This clonotype was seen a few times. This chain joins TRBV29-1 and TRBJ2-7; D might be TRBD1 (6 bases). There are 12 residues in the CDR3. Trimming cost V 6 bases and J 0 bases, with 9 bases left between them. CDR1 SQVTM and CDR2 ANQGSEA come from the germline V gene. CDR3 loop: CSVAGVSYEQYF. CDR3 DNA sequence: TGCAGCGTCGCAGGGGTCTCCTACGAGCAGTACTTC.

This chain connects TRBV19 to TRBJ2-3; D gene unclear. V shed 3 bases and J shed 4 bases, with 8 bases lying between them. CDR1 LNHDA and CDR2 SQIVND come from the germline V gene (reference sequence). This CDR3 region has 13 residues. The CDR3 nucleotides read TGTGCCAGTAGTATGTTACTCCCAGATACGCAGTATTTT. Its protein is CASSMLLPDTQYF.

This rearrangement joins TRBV2 to TRBJ2-7, with D perhaps matching TRBD1 or TRBD2 (5 bases each). Per the germline V gene, CDR1 is SNHLY and CDR2 is FYNNEI. CDR3 size: 13 residues. V lost 8 bases and J lost 3, with 14 bases in between. For the CDR3, the DNA is TGTGCCAGCCCCCGGGACGGAATCTACGAGCAGTACTTC. This encodes CASPRDGIYEQYF.

Ten or more counts support this clonotype. The J gene is TRBJ1-2, the V gene TRBV9, with D hard to call. Trimming removed 6 bases from V and 6 bases from J, with 12 bases in between. The CDR3 extends over 12 amino acids. CDR1 is SGDLS, CDR2 YYNGEE, per germline. CDR3 sequence reads: CASNRRGNGYTF. The CDR3 DNA sequence: TGTGCCAGCAACCGGCGCGGGAATGGCTACACCTTC.

This clonotype showed up many times. CDR3 protein: CASSSPTGTYEQYF. In nucleotides, the CDR3 is TGTGCCAGCAGCAGCCCGACAGGCACCTACGAGCAGTACTTC. The chain joins TRBV7-2 to TRBJ2-7; perhaps TRBD1 as D (6 bases). The CDR3 consists of 14 residues. Germline V gives CDR1 SGHTA, CDR2 FQGNSA. V was shortened by 5 bases and J by 2 bases, with 13 bases between the two germline ends.

The chain is built from TRBV7-9 and TRBJ2-2, with 9 bases that match TRBD1. CDR3 length equals 16 residues. CDR1 is SEHNR, CDR2 FQNEAQ, per germline (reference sequence). Trimming took 10 bases from V and 4 from J; bases not matched to a gene: 13. The CDR3 spells CATSDPDRGSTGELFF. CDR3 in DNA: TGTGCCACCAGTGATCCGGACAGGGGAAGCACCGGGGAGCTGTTTTTT.

On this clonotype: A read error may account for a junction end that differs from germline. This chain uses TRBV10-3 with TRBJ1-4; D not resolved. Germline-derived CDR1 and CDR2 are ENHRY and SYGVKD. The CDR3 is 15 residues long. CDR3 amino acids: CASSEALDEGEKLFF. In DNA form, the CDR3 reads TGTGCCAGCAGTGAAGCTTTAGACGAGGGCGAAAAACTGTTTTTT.

The chain couples TRBV20-1 to TRBJ2-7; weak D call: TRBD2 (6 bases). The better agreement between TRBJ2-1 and the DNA end casts doubt on the J call. There are 15 residues in the CDR3. Germline V gene lookup returns CDR1 DFQATT and CDR2 SNEGSKA (reference sequence). CDR3 protein: CSASGGPGLYNEQFF. In nucleotides, the CDR3 is TGCAGTGCTAGCGGAGGGCCGGGATTATACAATGAGCAGTTCTTC.

Regarding this clonotype: The DNA is omitted, as the CDR3 cannot be located on it reliably, and the CDR3 follows TCRdb's listing. The chain has TRBV7-6 and TRBJ2-2; TRBD1 is taken as the D call from the table, unchecked against the DNA. Including both end residues, the CDR3 is 16 amino acids long. CDR1 and CDR2 from the germline V gene are SGHVS and FNYEAQ. CDR3: CASSAYRGQRPGSCFF.

This clonotype was seen once. This chain uses TRBV7-9 with TRBJ1-4; D perhaps matches TRBD1 (5 bases). V lost 5 bases, J lost 8 bases, and 18 bases lay in between. This CDR3 has 15 amino acids. Looked up from germline, CDR1 is SEHNR and CDR2 is FQNEAQ (reference sequence). The chain's CDR3 is CASSPGPAGLEKLFF. The CDR3 DNA reads TGTGCCAGCAGCCCCGGACCAGCGGGGCTCGAAAAACTGTTTTTT.

Ten or more counts support this clonotype. The CDR3 protein is CASSLTGTGVTEAFF. The CDR3 region has the DNA TGTGCCAGCAGCTTAACTGGGACAGGGGTCACTGAAGCTTTCTTT. The chain recombines TRBV7-3 with TRBJ1-1, with 10 bases identical to TRBD1. There are 15 residues in the CDR3. The V and J ends lost 0 bases and 4 bases, in that order; junction bases with no gene match: 2. Germline V gives CDR1 SGHTA, CDR2 FQGTGA.

This clonotype has just a few counts. J is TRBJ1-6 and V is TRBV6-5; D unclear. Germline V CDR1 and CDR2: MNHEY, SVGAGI. Trimming cost V 2 bases and J 7 bases, with 12 bases left between them. This CDR3 has 15 amino acids. This CDR3 reads CASSYQVLKNSPLHF. The CDR3 DNA reads TGTGCCAGCAGTTACCAAGTGCTAAAAAATTCACCCCTCCACTTT.

The CDR3 loop is CASSSRGTSGYSYEQYF. The DNA of the CDR3 is TGTGCCAGCAGCTCCCGAGGGACTAGCGGGTACTCCTACGAGCAGTACTTC. The J gene is TRBJ2-7, the V gene TRBV7-9; TRBD2 agrees at 12 bases. This CDR3 has 17 amino acids. V lost 4 bases, J lost 0 bases, and 7 bases stayed unmatched. Germline CDR1 SEHNR, CDR2 FQNEAQ (reference sequence).

The sample holds many counts of this clonotype. The V call is TRBV9, the J call TRBJ1-2; tentatively, D is TRBD1 (5 bases). Germline CDR1 reads SGDLS; CDR2 reads YYNGEE. V was pared by 0 bases and J by 4 bases, with 10 bases between. This CDR3 has 14 amino acids. Here the CDR3 reads CASSVVDTSYGYTF. DNA for the CDR3: TGTGCCAGCAGCGTAGTGGACACCAGCTATGGCTACACCTTC.

The table lists this clonotype with many counts. This sequence joins TRBV11-2 and TRBJ1-6; 7 positions match TRBD1. CDR3 length: 17 residues. V dropped 2 bases and J dropped 10; count of bases not matched to a gene: 14. Germline-derived CDR1 and CDR2 are SGHAT and FQNNGV. DNA for the CDR3: TGTGCCAGCAGCTTACCCTCCCCCCGACAGGGCGGATCACCCCTCCACTTT. Its translation is CASSLPSPRQGGSPLHF.

This clonotype was counted at least ten times. V gene TRBV6-5 combines with J gene TRBJ2-5, with D hard to call. Germline V gene sequence: CDR1 MNHEY, CDR2 SVGAGI. V gave up 5 bases and J gave up 8 bases, with 12 bases separating them. The CDR3 is made up of 12 amino acids. CDR3 sequence (DNA): TGTGCCAGCAGTAAGGAATTAGGAACCCAGTACTTC. Its protein product is CASSKELGTQYF.

This clonotype was seen just once. V and J are TRBV9 and TRBJ1-5, with no clear D. Germline V lookup: CDR1 SGDLS, CDR2 YYNGEE. V dropped 2 bases and J dropped 7 bases, with 19 bases sitting between them. CDR3 length: 16 residues. The chain's CDR3 is CASSVGGSGYEQPQHF. In DNA, the CDR3 is TGTGCCAGCAGCGTCGGCGGGAGTGGGTACGAGCAGCCCCAGCATTTT. Variable domain in full (rest from reference TRBV9 and TRBJ1-5): DSGVTQTPKHLITATGQRVTLRCSPRSGDLSVYWYQQSLDQGLQFLIQYYNGEERAKGNILERFSAQQFPDLHSELNLSSLELGDSALYFCASSVGGSGYEQPQHFGDGTRLSIL.